This T cell receptor beta chain was identified in a study of blood T cell repertoires in COVID-19. The wider study: Samples of COVID-19 (acute and convalescent) were obtained from the United States, Italy and Spain. T cells, B-cell-depleted T cells, or PBMCs supplied cDNA or gDNA.

This CDR3 is built from 14 residues. V gave up 4 bases and J gave up 4 bases; unmatched junction bases: 5. Germline V gives CDR1 KGHSH, CDR2 LQKENI. In the source study's methods: Reference gene primer amplification yielded estimated nucleated cell counts. Clones were sequenced by immunoSEQ multiplex PCR, and TCRdb holds only the in-frame ones, with some missing. V, J and clone size are taken as reported in that table, and D and trimming were inferred from the DNA itself. The sample shows some 78,000 clones, 80% to 90% of them seen only once. The V and J genes are TRBV18 and TRBJ1-2, with 8 bases lining up with TRBD1. The receptor's source is a man aged 50 to 60 with active or convalescent COVID-19. The sequencing sample was made of peripheral blood. This CDR3 reads CASSQGTGFYGYTF. DNA for the CDR3: TGTGCCAGCTCACAAGGGACAGGATTCTATGGCTACACCTTC.